These 22 T cell receptor beta chains came from one sample sequenced in a study of blood T cell repertoires in COVID-19. Generated by immunoSEQ multiplex PCR, the TCRdb table keeps only in-frame clones and is missing some. The sample carries 230,000 or so clones, roughly 90% recorded once. The sample consisted of peripheral blood. The receptors originated from a man aged 40-49 years with active or convalescent COVID-19.

The chain carries TRBV19 and TRBJ2-2, with TRBD1 matching 9 bases. J lost 6 bases, V lost 9 bases, and 11 bases had no gene match. The CDR3 is 15 amino acids. Germline V CDR1 and CDR2: LNHDA, SQIVND (reference sequence). The CDR3 sequence is CASKAGTGLSGELFF. The CDR3 region has the DNA TGTGCCAGCAAGGCCGGGACAGGGCTGTCCGGGGAGCTGTTTTTT.

This clone appeared a single time. The chain couples TRBV28 to TRBJ2-3; possibly TRBD2 for D (5 bases). V lost 4 bases to trimming and J lost 2 bases, with 16 bases between them. The CDR3 loop spans 16 amino acids. CDR1 MDHEN and CDR2 SYDVKM come from the germline V gene. The CDR3 here is CASSSPGVYDTDTQYF. CDR3 coding DNA: TGTGCCAGCAGTTCTCCCGGGGTGTACGACACAGATACGCAGTATTTT. The entire variable domain, with the rest obtained from reference TRBV28 and TRBJ2-3, is as follows: DVKVTQSSRYLVKRTGEKVFLECVQDMDHENMFWYRQDPGLGLRLIYFSYDVKMKEKGDIPEGYSVSREKKERFSLILESASTNQTSMYLCASSSPGVYDTDTQYFGPGTRLTVL.

J is TRBJ1-2 and V is TRBV29-1; a possible D gene is TRBD1 (5 bases). With 7 bases removed from V and 6 bases from J, the gap between germline ends came to 15 bases. The CDR3 loop spans 12 amino acids. Germline V gives CDR1 SQVTM, CDR2 ANQGSEA. The CDR3 is CSAALGGDGYTF. CDR3 coding DNA: TGCAGCGCTGCCCTGGGGGGTGATGGCTACACCTTC. Full variable domain (outside the CDR3, taken from reference TRBV29-1 and TRBJ1-2): SAVISQKPSRDICQRGTSLTIQCQVDSQVTMMFWYRQQPGQSLTLIATANQGSEATYESGFVIDKFPISRPNLTFSTLTVSNMSPEDSSIYLCSAALGGDGYTFGSGTRLTVV.

This rearrangement joins TRBV18 to TRBJ2-5; 11 bases line up with TRBD1. V was clipped by 5 bases and J by 2 bases; unmatched bases: 1. From germline, CDR1 is KGHSH and CDR2 LQKENI. This CDR3 has 14 amino acids. CDR3 DNA: TGTGCCAGCTCAAGGGACAGGGGGCAAGAGACCCAGTACTTC. Amino acids: CASSRDRGQETQYF.

V and J are TRBV5-1 and TRBJ2-7; D not certain. The CDR3 has 13 amino acids. Per the germline V gene, CDR1 is SGHRS and CDR2 is YFSETQ. Trimming pared 4 bases from V and 3 bases from J, leaving 11 bases between. CDR3 protein: CASSPSAYYEQYF. Here the CDR3 DNA reads TGCGCCAGCAGCCCCTCCGCCTACTACGAGCAGTACTTC.

This clone has only a few counts. The CDR3 bases are TGTGCCAGCAGCCCCCAGGATTATCAGCCCCAGCATTTT. Its protein is CASSPQDYQPQHF. The chain recombines TRBV7-8 with TRBJ1-5, with D hard to call. The CDR3 is 13 amino acids. V lost 5 bases and J 5 bases, leaving 10 bases between the germline ends. Germline V gives CDR1 SGHVS, CDR2 FQNEAQ.

The V and J genes are TRBV19 and TRBJ1-2; 10 nucleotides agree with TRBD1. V trimming: 8 bases; J trimming: 1 base; junction bases outside the gene matches: 4. Germline CDR1 reads LNHDA; CDR2 reads SQIVND (reference sequence). The CDR3 contains 14 residues. DNA for the CDR3: TGTGCCAGTGACAGGGGGCTTAATAACTATGGCTACACCTTC. Residues: CASDRGLNNYGYTF.

The chain joins TRBV7-8 to TRBJ2-2; TRBD1 matches 7 bases. Germline assignment: CDR1 SGHVS and CDR2 FQNEAQ. J was trimmed by 4 bases and V by 0 bases; bases with no gene match: 11. The CDR3 spans 18 residues. The CDR3 DNA reads as TGTGCCAGCAGCTTAGCGTTTGGGACAGCTGGGGTCACCGGGGAGCTGTTTTTT. Its translation is CASSLAFGTAGVTGELFF.

This clone appeared a single time. The V gene is TRBV5-6, the J gene TRBJ1-1, with 10 bases that match TRBD1. In germline, CDR1 is SGHDT, CDR2 YYEEEE. The CDR3 contains 15 residues. V dropped 4 bases and J dropped 6; count of bases not matched to a gene: 9. The CDR3 region is CASSARDRGFSEAFF. In DNA form, the CDR3 reads TGTGCCAGCAGCGCGAGGGACAGGGGTTTTTCTGAAGCTTTCTTT.

The table lists this clone with a count of one. The chain employs TRBV30 and TRBJ1-5; 10 positions match TRBD1. CDR1 and CDR2 (germline): GTSNPN, SVGIG (reference sequence). The CDR3 runs 15 residues. Losses at the gene ends were 2 bases for V and 4 bases for J; bases not matched to a gene: 5. The chain's CDR3 is CAWSQDRGGNQPQHF. Here the CDR3 DNA reads TGTGCCTGGAGTCAGGACAGGGGGGGTAATCAGCCCCAGCATTTT.

The V call is TRBV28, the J call TRBJ1-2, with a tentative D call TRBD1 (5 bases). Germline V lookup: CDR1 MDHEN, CDR2 SYDVKM. V was shortened by 10 bases and J by 0 bases, with 18 bases between the two germline ends. This CDR3 contains 15 residues. CDR3 amino acids: CATTRFGGSNYGYTF. The DNA for the CDR3 is TGTGCCACCACGCGGTTTGGGGGGTCTAACTATGGCTACACCTTC.

The V and J genes are TRBV28 and TRBJ2-5, with D perhaps TRBD1 (5 bases). Germline values: CDR1 MDHEN, CDR2 SYDVKM. The CDR3 contains 14 residues. Trimming stripped 3 bases from V and 1 base from J, with 9 bases between. CDR3 amino acids: CASSLDISQETQYF. CDR3 in DNA: TGTGCCAGCAGTTTGGACATATCCCAAGAGACCCAGTACTTC.

The CDR3 spells CASSAGGREVRLSGYTF. CDR3 coding DNA: TGTGCCAGCAGCGCCGGGGGCCGGGAGGTACGACTGAGCGGCTACACCTTC. This chain joins TRBV9 and TRBJ1-2; D perhaps matches TRBD1 (6 bases). The CDR3 totals 17 residues. Germline lookup yields CDR1 SGDLS and CDR2 YYNGEE. The ends were cut back, 3 bases at V and 8 bases at J, with 26 bases in the middle.

The CDR3 DNA reads as TGTGCCAGCAGCTTGGCCGGACGGGATAACTATGGCTACACCTTC. The encoded protein is CASSLAGRDNYGYTF. V gene TRBV5-6 combines with J gene TRBJ1-2, with D unclear. CDR1 and CDR2 from the germline V gene are SGHDT and YYEEEE. This CDR3 spans 15 amino acids. V was cut by 0 bases and J by 1 base, with 10 bases left in between.

The gene calls are TRBV20-1 and TRBJ2-3; D is uncertain. The germline V gene encodes CDR1 DFQATT and CDR2 SNEGSKA (reference sequence). This CDR3 has 14 amino acids. V gave up 3 bases and J gave up 0 bases, with 10 bases separating them. This chain's CDR3 is CSASPLASTDTQYF. In DNA, the CDR3 is TGCAGTGCTAGTCCCTTGGCCAGCACAGATACGCAGTATTTT.

The chain uses TRBV5-1 and TRBJ2-1; D is unresolved. The CDR3 is 16 residues long. The germline V gene has CDR1 SGHRS and CDR2 YFSETQ. V dropped 0 bases and J dropped 0 bases, with 10 bases sitting between them. Written as DNA, the CDR3 is TGCGCCAGCAGCTTGGGACAAGATTACTCCTACAATGAGCAGTTCTTC. Translation: CASSLGQDYSYNEQFF.

This rearrangement joins TRBV2 to TRBJ1-5; 7 bases map to TRBD1. V trimming: 4 bases; J trimming: 4 bases; junction bases outside the gene matches: 4. The CDR3 is made up of 14 amino acids. Per the germline V gene, CDR1 is SNHLY and CDR2 is FYNNEI. CDR3 bases: TGTGCCAGCAGTGGGCTACAGGGGAATCAGCCCCAGCATTTT. Amino acid sequence: CASSGLQGNQPQHF.

The chain carries TRBV6-5 and TRBJ1-2; D is perhaps TRBD1 (5 bases). Trimming pared 7 bases from V and 4 bases from J, leaving 10 bases between. Per germline, CDR1 MNHEY and CDR2 SVGAGI. The CDR3 totals 12 residues. CDR3: CASIGQGYGYTF. The CDR3 bases are TGTGCCAGCATTGGGCAGGGCTATGGCTACACCTTC.

This chain uses TRBV28 with TRBJ2-7; D gene unclear. V was shortened by 1 base and J by 3 bases, with 7 bases between the two germline ends. Germline V gives CDR1 MDHEN, CDR2 SYDVKM. CDR3 length: 13 amino acids. CDR3 coding DNA: TGTGCCAGCAGTTTATTCCAGGTCTACGAGCAGTACTTC. Translated, it gives CASSLFQVYEQYF.

J is TRBJ1-5 and V is TRBV7-9, with D tentatively TRBD1 (5 bases). V was shortened by 7 bases and J by 9 bases, with 22 bases between the two germline ends. Germline V lookup: CDR1 SEHNR, CDR2 FQNEAQ (reference sequence). The CDR3 runs to 15 residues. The CDR3 sequence is CASTQAGTPMRPQHF. For the CDR3, the DNA is TGTGCCAGCACCCAAGCCGGGACTCCCATGAGGCCCCAGCATTTT.

In this sample, this clone turned up a few times. This rearrangement joins TRBV25-1 to TRBJ2-6; weak D call: TRBD2 (5 bases). CDR3 size: 18 residues. The V gene lost 2 bases and the J gene lost 0 bases, with 14 bases spanning the gap. Germline CDR1 and CDR2: MGHDK and SYGVNS. This CDR3 is CASSENVEGDSGANVLTF. The CDR3, as DNA: TGTGCCAGCAGTGAAAATGTAGAGGGAGACTCTGGGGCCAACGTCCTGACTTTC.

The chain is built from TRBV7-8 and TRBJ1-1, with 7 bases identical to TRBD1. The J segment lost 4 bases and the V segment lost 5 bases, leaving 10 bases of the junction unmatched. CDR1 is SGHVS and CDR2 is FQNEAQ in the germline V gene. This CDR3 is built from 15 residues. The CDR3: CASSLIRAGGTEAFF. The CDR3 DNA follows: TGTGCCAGCAGCCTCATCAGGGCAGGGGGCACTGAAGCTTTCTTT.